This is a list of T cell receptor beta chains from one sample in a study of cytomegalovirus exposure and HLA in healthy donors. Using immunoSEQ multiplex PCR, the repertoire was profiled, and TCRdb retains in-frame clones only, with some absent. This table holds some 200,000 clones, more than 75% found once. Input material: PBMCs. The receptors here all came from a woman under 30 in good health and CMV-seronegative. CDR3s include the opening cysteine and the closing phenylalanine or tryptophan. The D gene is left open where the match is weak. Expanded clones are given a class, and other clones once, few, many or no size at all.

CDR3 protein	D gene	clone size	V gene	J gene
CASSSSGTGGPYNEQFF	TRBD1	.	TRBV5-6	TRBJ2-1
CASSSPHGGGNYGYTF	TRBD1	.	TRBV6-5	TRBJ1-2
CASSALQDYGYTF	.	.	TRBV6-5	TRBJ1-2
CASSGGQGAGETQYF	TRBD1	.	TRBV9	TRBJ2-5
CSVKRDRRVGTEAFF	TRBD1	once	TRBV29-1	TRBJ1-1
CAIRPGQGMCNQPQHF	TRBD1	few	TRBV10-2	TRBJ1-5
CASSLDRVTGELFF	.	.	TRBV7-6	TRBJ2-2
CASSLGTGGFSGANVLTF	TRBD1	once	TRBV5-1	TRBJ2-6
CSVEGLTGANTEAFF	TRBD1	.	TRBV29-1	TRBJ1-1
CASSPRRQGLETQYF	.	.	TRBV18	TRBJ2-5
CASKGRGWTEAFF	TRBD1	.	TRBV19	TRBJ1-1
CASSFLGNEQYF	.	.	TRBV27	TRBJ2-7
CASSQAAGLLAKNIQYF	.	.	TRBV4-2	TRBJ2-4
CASSLFPKGEGPKPYNEQFF	.	.	TRBV13	TRBJ2-1
CASSWNREETQYF	.	once	TRBV5-1	TRBJ2-5
CASRTDRSGANVLTF	.	.	TRBV6-5	TRBJ2-6
CASSPGENQPQHF	.	.	TRBV18	TRBJ1-5
CASSFVGGNTGELFF	.	.	TRBV27	TRBJ2-2
CASSHGQGWGTEAFF	.	.	TRBV5-1	TRBJ1-1
CASAASGVAQETQYF	.	.	TRBV6-5	TRBJ2-5
CASSKVARFEQYF	.	.	TRBV21-1	TRBJ2-7
CASSLVGREGKETQYF	TRBD2	.	TRBV7-8	TRBJ2-5
CASSPGQGQSYNEQFF	TRBD1	.	TRBV5-1	TRBJ2-1
CASSYSRDGVRYF	.	.	TRBV6-5	TRBJ2-5
CASSPRGVSEKLFF	.	.	TRBV18	TRBJ1-4
CASSTRQPSFYGYTF	.	.	TRBV19	TRBJ1-2
CASRRDSNTGELFF	TRBD1	.	TRBV5-4	TRBJ2-2
CASSRKLGAGGREQFF	TRBD2	.	TRBV7-6	TRBJ2-1
CASSIDRGQNQPQHF	TRBD1	.	TRBV19	TRBJ1-5
CASSRQGDGNQPQHF	TRBD1	.	TRBV18	TRBJ1-5
CASSYVNTDTQYF	.	.	TRBV6-6	TRBJ2-3
CASSLDMTPTYEQYF	.	.	TRBV7-2	TRBJ2-7
CASSESRGARDEQFF	.	.	TRBV25-1	TRBJ2-1
CASSLFGGGGDEQYF	.	.	TRBV7-3	TRBJ2-7
CASSRGTGGSYEQYF	TRBD1	.	TRBV11-2	TRBJ2-7
CASGLALVVEQFF	.	.	TRBV12-5	TRBJ2-1
CASSGGDPGLARHYEQYF	TRBD2	.	TRBV13	TRBJ2-7
CSAGAHLAQYF	.	.	TRBV20-1	TRBJ2-7
CASGRDRASDTQYF	TRBD1	.	TRBV6-5	TRBJ2-3
CASSRLIGTGEGGYTF	TRBD1	.	TRBV9	TRBJ1-2
CASSLNPGTTPYNEQFF	TRBD2	.	TRBV5-1	TRBJ2-1
CASSLRGQGAEQYF	TRBD1	once	TRBV6-5	TRBJ2-7
CASSRGQTMNTEAFF	.	.	TRBV14	TRBJ1-1
CASSPGLSYEQYF	.	.	TRBV11-1	TRBJ2-7
CASSLVPSYEQYF	.	.	TRBV7-9	TRBJ2-7
CATSRDRGPRGYGYTF	.	.	TRBV15	TRBJ1-2
CASSLGASGGVDTQYF	TRBD2	.	TRBV7-8	TRBJ2-3
CASSAPNQGGNTEAFF	TRBD1	.	TRBV2	TRBJ1-1
CASSQPGQGAREQYF	TRBD1	.	TRBV27	TRBJ2-7
CASSLGQGFNEQYF	.	.	TRBV28	TRBJ2-7
CASSPPSSWGVWYGYTF	.	.	TRBV18	TRBJ1-2
CASSLAHRDRDVF	TRBD1	.	TRBV5-6	TRBJ2-7
CASSSRENTEAFF	.	.	TRBV19	TRBJ1-1
CASSLIGAATNEKLFF	.	once	TRBV28	TRBJ1-4
CASSLGSGGGTEAFF	.	.	TRBV27	TRBJ1-1
CATGVGTEAFF	.	.	TRBV6-6	TRBJ1-1
CSAHRSDGYTF	.	.	TRBV29-1	TRBJ1-2
CASSQDRGELFF	.	.	TRBV4-1	TRBJ2-2
CAISQGGGGQPQHF	TRBD1	.	TRBV10-3	TRBJ1-5